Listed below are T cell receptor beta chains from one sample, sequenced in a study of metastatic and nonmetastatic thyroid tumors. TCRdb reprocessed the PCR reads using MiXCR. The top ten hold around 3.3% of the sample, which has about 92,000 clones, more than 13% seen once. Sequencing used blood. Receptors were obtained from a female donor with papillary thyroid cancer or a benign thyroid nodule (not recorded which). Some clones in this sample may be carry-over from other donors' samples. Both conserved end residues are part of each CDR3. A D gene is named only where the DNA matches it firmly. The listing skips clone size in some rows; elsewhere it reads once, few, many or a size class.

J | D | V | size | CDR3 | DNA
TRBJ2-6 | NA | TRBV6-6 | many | CASSYGGVSSGANVLTF | TGTGCCAGCAGTTACGGCGGGGTGAGCTCTGGGGCCAACGTCCTGACTTTC
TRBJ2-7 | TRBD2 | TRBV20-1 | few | CSARRGRASGVLRQYF | TGCAGTGCTAGAAGAGGGAGGGCTAGCGGGGTATTGCGGCAGTACTTC
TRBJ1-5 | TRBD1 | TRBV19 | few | CDPPIWTGGRQPQHF | TGTGACCCTCCAATTTGGACAGGGGGCCGTCAGCCCCAGCATTTT
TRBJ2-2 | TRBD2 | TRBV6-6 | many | CASSYSLAGAPFELFF | TGTGCCAGCAGTTACTCCCTAGCGGGGGCACCCTTCGAGCTGTTTTTT
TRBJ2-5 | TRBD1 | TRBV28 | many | CASSLGSSRGETQYF | TGTGCCAGCAGTTTAGGGTCGAGCAGGGGGGAGACCCAGTACTTC
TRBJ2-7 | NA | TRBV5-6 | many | CASSFGGIRYEQYF | TGTGCCAGCAGCTTTGGCGGGATACGCTACGAGCAGTACTTC
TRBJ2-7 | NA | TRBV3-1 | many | CASSQRSYEQYF | TGTGCCAGCAGCCAACGCTCCTACGAGCAGTACTTC
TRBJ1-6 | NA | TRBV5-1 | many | CASSLGVTNSPLHF | TGCGCCAGCAGCTTGGGAGTGACCAATTCACCCCTCCACTTT
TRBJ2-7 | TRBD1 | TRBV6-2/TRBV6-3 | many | CASNLQGASSREQYF | TGTGCCAGCAACCTACAGGGGGCCTCATCCAGAGAGCAGTACTTC
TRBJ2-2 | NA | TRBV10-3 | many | CAISQIWATGHSNTGELFF | TGTGCCATCAGTCAAATTTGGGCCACGGGACACTCGAACACCGGGGAGCTGTTTTTT
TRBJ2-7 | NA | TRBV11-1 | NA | CASSLFPSWTLSYEQYF | TGTGCCAGCAGCTTGTTCCCGTCATGGACCCTCTCCTACGAGCAGTACTTC
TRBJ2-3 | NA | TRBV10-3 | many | CAISELWTGSTSSTDTQYF | TGTGCCATCAGTGAACTATGGACGGGGAGTACCTCTAGCACAGATACGCAGTATTTT
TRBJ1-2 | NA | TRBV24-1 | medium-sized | CATILRGGGYTF | TGTGCCACCATCCTTCGGGGTGGCGGCTACACCTTC
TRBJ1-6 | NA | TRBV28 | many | CASSLLAESSYNSPLHF | TGTGCCAGCAGTTTATTGGCGGAGAGCTCCTATAATTCACCCCTCCACTTT
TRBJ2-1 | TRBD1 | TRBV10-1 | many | CASSKGQGIYNEQFF | TGCGCCAGCAGTAAGGGACAGGGGATCTACAATGAGCAGTTCTTC
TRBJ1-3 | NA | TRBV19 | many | CASSIRGSGNTIYF | TGTGCCAGTAGTATTAGGGGCTCTGGAAACACCATATATTTT
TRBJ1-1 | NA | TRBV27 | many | CASSLSMNTEAFF | TGTGCCAGCAGCCTCAGCATGAACACTGAAGCTTTCTTT
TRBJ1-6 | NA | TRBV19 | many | CASNLASSYNSPLHF | TGTGCCAGTAATCTCGCGAGCTCCTATAATTCACCCCTCCACTTT
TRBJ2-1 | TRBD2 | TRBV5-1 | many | CASSLGPGRNEQFF | TGCGCCAGCAGCTTGGGACCCGGGAGGAATGAGCAGTTCTTC
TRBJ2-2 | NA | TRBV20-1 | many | CSARDGNTGELFF | TGCAGTGCGAGAGACGGAAACACCGGGGAGCTGTTTTTT
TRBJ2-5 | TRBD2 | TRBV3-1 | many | CASSQGYSGVQETQYF | TGTGCCAGCAGCCAAGGTTATAGCGGGGTCCAAGAGACCCAGTACTTC
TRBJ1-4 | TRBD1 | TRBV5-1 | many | CASSLDTGTANEKLFF | TGCGCCAGCAGCTTGGACACCGGGACAGCTAATGAAAAACTGTTTTTT
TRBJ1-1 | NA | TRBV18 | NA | CASSRTGQNTEAFF | TGTGCCAGCTCACGAACAGGACAGAACACTGAAGCTTTCTTT
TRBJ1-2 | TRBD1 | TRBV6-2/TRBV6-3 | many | CASSTLQGVGNYGYTF | TGTGCCAGCAGCACCCTTCAGGGGGTGGGGAACTATGGCTACACCTTC
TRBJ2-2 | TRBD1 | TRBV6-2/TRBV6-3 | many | CASRWDRGSTNTGELFF | TGTGCCAGCAGGTGGGACAGGGGAAGTACGAACACCGGGGAGCTGTTTTTT
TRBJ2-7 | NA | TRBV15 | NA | CATSRAASVGYEQYF | TGTGCCACCAGCAGAGCGGCCAGCGTTGGATACGAGCAGTACTTC
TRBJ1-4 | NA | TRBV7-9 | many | CASRAGTANEKLFF | TGTGCCAGCAGGGCCGGGACCGCGAATGAAAAACTGTTTTTT
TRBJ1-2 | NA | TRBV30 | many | CAWSGAGGPYGYTF | TGTGCCTGGAGTGGGGCGGGGGGGCCCTATGGCTACACCTTC
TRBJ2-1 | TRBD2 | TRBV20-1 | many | CSACDGGAIDEQFF | TGCAGTGCTTGCGACGGGGGGGCGATCGATGAGCAGTTCTTC
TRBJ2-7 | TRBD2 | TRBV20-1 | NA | CSATGTSGKTAYEQYF | TGCAGTGCGACCGGGACTAGCGGGAAAACCGCTTACGAGCAGTACTTC
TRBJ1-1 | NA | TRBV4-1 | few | CASSQRVSTVNTEAFF | TGCGCCAGCAGCCAAAGGGTCTCGACGGTGAACACTGAAGCTTTCTTT
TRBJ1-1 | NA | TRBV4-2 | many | CASSQDVGLEAFF | TGTGCCAGCAGCCAAGATGTGGGATTAGAAGCTTTCTTT
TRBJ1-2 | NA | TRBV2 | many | CASSEAAGGASYGYTF | TGTGCCAGCAGTGAAGCTGCCGGGGGGGCGAGCTATGGCTACACCTTC
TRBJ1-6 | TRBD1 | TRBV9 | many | CASSASGQGNSPLHF | TGTGCCAGCAGCGCCTCGGGACAGGGAAATTCACCCCTCCACTTT
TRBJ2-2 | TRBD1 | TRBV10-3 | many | CAISDRWDRADTGELFF | TGTGCCATCAGTGACCGATGGGACAGGGCGGACACCGGGGAGCTGTTTTTT
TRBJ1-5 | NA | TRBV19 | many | CASRDGKINQPQHF | TGTGCCAGTAGAGACGGGAAAATCAATCAGCCCCAGCATTTT